Listed below are T cell receptor beta chains from one sample, sequenced in a study of T cells in Graves' hyperthyroidism and ophthalmopathy. TCRdb reprocessed the multiplex PCR reads with MiXCR, giving one entry per CDR3 protein. The profile shows 600,000 to 700,000 distinct CDR3 sequences, approximately 42% of them singletons. Sequencing input: peripheral blood or thyroid tissue (not recorded which). These receptors came from an adult man with Graves' disease, either hyperthyroidism or ophthalmopathy (not recorded which). Each CDR3 is given with its conserved first and last residue. D genes are given only for firm matches. Only some rows state a clone size, as once, few, many or a class for expanded clones.

clone_size: many; j_call: TRBJ1-1; v_call: TRBV25-1; d_call: .; cdr3_nt: TGTGCCAGCGGCGCGGGGCACTTCGCTTTCTTT; cdr3_aa: CASGAGHFAFF
clone_size: few; j_call: TRBJ2-5; v_call: TRBV5-1; d_call: TRBD2; cdr3_nt: TGCGCCAGCAGCTTGGTTAGCGGGGCCACGGGAGAGACCCAGTACTTC; cdr3_aa: CASSLVSGATGETQYF
clone_size: .; j_call: TRBJ2-5; v_call: TRBV7-8; d_call: TRBD1; cdr3_nt: TGTGCCTGGAGTACCGGGACAGGGGGCATGGAGACCCAGTACTTC; cdr3_aa: CAWSTGTGGMETQYF
clone_size: many; j_call: TRBJ1-4; v_call: TRBV7-9; d_call: .; cdr3_nt: TGTGCCAGCAGCCTACCTCTTACCGGTGAAAAACTGTTTTTT; cdr3_aa: CASSLPLTGEKLFF
clone_size: many; j_call: TRBJ2-5; v_call: TRBV7-3; d_call: .; cdr3_nt: TGTGCCAGCAGCTTAGAGGGTCCTGAGACCCAGTACTTC; cdr3_aa: CASSLEGPETQYF
clone_size: few; j_call: TRBJ1-2; v_call: TRBV7-2; d_call: .; cdr3_nt: TGTGCCAGCAGCTTAGCTCACCCCGGGGGTGGCTACACCTTC; cdr3_aa: CASSLAHPGGGYTF
clone_size: few; j_call: TRBJ1-2; v_call: TRBV6-5; d_call: .; cdr3_nt: TGTGCCAGCAGGCAGGGTCTCTCCTATGGCTACACCTTC; cdr3_aa: CASRQGLSYGYTF
clone_size: .; j_call: TRBJ2-6; v_call: TRBV10-3; d_call: TRBD1; cdr3_nt: TGTGCCATCAGTCCGGACAGGGGGCATGGGGCCAACGTCCTAACTTTC; cdr3_aa: CAISPDRGHGANVLTF
clone_size: once; j_call: TRBJ1-6; v_call: TRBV7-2; d_call: TRBD1; cdr3_nt: TGTGCCAGCAGCCACCCGGGACAGGGCAACTCACCCCTCCACTTT; cdr3_aa: CASSHPGQGNSPLHF
clone_size: few; j_call: TRBJ1-2; v_call: TRBV2; d_call: .; cdr3_nt: TGTGCCAGCAGTGAAAGCCCGGAACAGAACTATGGCTACACCTTC; cdr3_aa: CASSESPEQNYGYTF
clone_size: few; j_call: TRBJ1-2; v_call: TRBV7-9; d_call: .; cdr3_nt: TGTGCCTCACCGCGAAGCGGCAACTATGGCTACACCTTC; cdr3_aa: CASPRSGNYGYTF
clone_size: once; j_call: TRBJ2-2; v_call: TRBV7-9; d_call: TRBD2; cdr3_nt: TGTGCCAGCAGTGAAACCGGGACTAGCGCCACCGGGGAGCTGTTTTTT; cdr3_aa: CASSETGTSATGELFF
clone_size: many; j_call: TRBJ1-6; v_call: TRBV10-3; d_call: .; cdr3_nt: TGTGCCACCTCTGTGGGCGGCCAGGGAGGCTCACCCCTCCACTTT; cdr3_aa: CATSVGGQGGSPLHF
clone_size: .; j_call: TRBJ2-5; v_call: TRBV14; d_call: TRBD1; cdr3_nt: TGTGCCAGCAGCCACCAGGGATATGGGACAGAACAAGAGACCCAGTACTTC; cdr3_aa: CASSHQGYGTEQETQYF
clone_size: few; j_call: TRBJ1-2; v_call: TRBV6-1; d_call: .; cdr3_nt: TGTGCCAGCAGTTTCACAGGGATTGGCTACACCTTC; cdr3_aa: CASSFTGIGYTF
clone_size: many; j_call: TRBJ1-5; v_call: TRBV24-1; d_call: .; cdr3_nt: TGTGCCACCAGTGATTTCGGACCAAATCAGCCCCAGCATTTT; cdr3_aa: CATSDFGPNQPQHF
clone_size: .; j_call: TRBJ1-2; v_call: TRBV7-9; d_call: TRBD1; cdr3_nt: TGTGCCAGCAGTGCCACCCGACAGGGGGCGGGTGGCTACACCTTC; cdr3_aa: CASSATRQGAGGYTF
clone_size: few; j_call: TRBJ1-3; v_call: TRBV7-2; d_call: .; cdr3_nt: TGTGCCAGCAGCTTAGGGGGGCTGGCTGGAAACACCATATATTTT; cdr3_aa: CASSLGGLAGNTIYF
clone_size: .; j_call: TRBJ1-6; v_call: TRBV5-6; d_call: .; cdr3_nt: TGTGCCAGCAGCTTGGTGGGAGTCCAAAATTCACCCCTCCACTTT; cdr3_aa: CASSLVGVQNSPLHF
clone_size: .; j_call: TRBJ2-5; v_call: TRBV7-7; d_call: .; cdr3_nt: TGTGCCAGCAGCCTAACACCCCGGGACTTGGGGACCCAGTACTTC; cdr3_aa: CASSLTPRDLGTQYF
clone_size: many; j_call: TRBJ1-5; v_call: TRBV20-1; d_call: .; cdr3_nt: TGCAGTGCGCAACACAGGGAAGGCGATCAGCCCCAGCATTTT; cdr3_aa: CSAQHREGDQPQHF
clone_size: .; j_call: TRBJ2-5; v_call: TRBV20-1; d_call: TRBD1; cdr3_nt: TGCAGTGCTAGCCAGGGGGCGGACGGCGACCAAGAGACCCAGTACTTC; cdr3_aa: CSASQGADGDQETQYF
clone_size: .; j_call: TRBJ2-2; v_call: TRBV11-2; d_call: TRBD1; cdr3_nt: TGTGCCAGCAGCTTGAGACAGGGGGACACCGGGGAGCTGCTTTTT; cdr3_aa: CASSLRQGDTGELLF
clone_size: few; j_call: TRBJ1-2; v_call: TRBV5-1; d_call: TRBD1; cdr3_nt: TGCGCCAGCAGCCCGGACAGGGGGCGCAGAAACTATGGCTACACCTTC; cdr3_aa: CASSPDRGRRNYGYTF
clone_size: few; j_call: TRBJ2-5; v_call: TRBV19; d_call: .; cdr3_nt: TGTGCCAGCAGCTTGCCGGGTGGGGAGACCCAGTACTTC; cdr3_aa: CASSLPGGETQYF
clone_size: .; j_call: TRBJ1-2; v_call: TRBV25-1; d_call: .; cdr3_nt: TGTGCCAGCTTAGGGCGGGGATTGGACTATGGCTACACCTTC; cdr3_aa: CASLGRGLDYGYTF
clone_size: .; j_call: TRBJ2-5; v_call: TRBV20-1; d_call: .; cdr3_nt: TGCAGTGCTAGAGCAGGGGCCAGAGGGGAGACCCAGTACTTC; cdr3_aa: CSARAGARGETQYF
clone_size: .; j_call: TRBJ2-5; v_call: TRBV29-1; d_call: TRBD2; cdr3_nt: TGCAGCGTTCTCGGGACTAGAGGAGAGACCCAGTACTTC; cdr3_aa: CSVLGTRGETQYF
clone_size: .; j_call: TRBJ1-2; v_call: TRBV28; d_call: TRBD1; cdr3_nt: TGTGCCAGCAGTCTCCAGCGGACAGGGAATGGCTACACCTTC; cdr3_aa: CASSLQRTGNGYTF
clone_size: many; j_call: TRBJ2-5; v_call: TRBV15; d_call: TRBD1; cdr3_nt: TGTGCCACCAGCAGGGCAGGGGGCCTGGAGCAAGAGACCCAGTACTTC; cdr3_aa: CATSRAGGLEQETQYF
clone_size: .; j_call: TRBJ2-5; v_call: TRBV6-5; d_call: TRBD1; cdr3_nt: TGTGCCAGCAGTGAAGGACCGGGACAGACGGAGACCCAGTACTTC; cdr3_aa: CASSEGPGQTETQYF
clone_size: few; j_call: TRBJ1-5; v_call: TRBV12-3/TRBV12-4; d_call: .; cdr3_nt: TGTGCCAGCAGTCCAGCTAACAGCAATCAGCCCCAGCATTTT; cdr3_aa: CASSPANSNQPQHF
clone_size: .; j_call: TRBJ2-7; v_call: TRBV7-9; d_call: .; cdr3_nt: TGTGCCAGCAGCTTAATAGATCGGGGGACTTACGCCTACGAGCAGTACTTC; cdr3_aa: CASSLIDRGTYAYEQYF
clone_size: many; j_call: TRBJ1-5; v_call: TRBV24-1; d_call: .; cdr3_nt: TGTGCCACCAGTGAAGATAATAGCAATCAGCCCCAGCATTTT; cdr3_aa: CATSEDNSNQPQHF
clone_size: .; j_call: TRBJ1-1; v_call: TRBV7-9; d_call: TRBD1; cdr3_nt: TGTGCCAGCAGCTTAGAGACAGGGGGAATCACTGAAGCTTTCTTT; cdr3_aa: CASSLETGGITEAFF
clone_size: .; j_call: TRBJ1-2; v_call: TRBV14; d_call: TRBD1; cdr3_nt: TGTGCCAGCAGCTCCTCGCTTTTACGGGGACAGGGTTCCTATGGCTACACCTTC; cdr3_aa: CASSSSLLRGQGSYGYTF
clone_size: .; j_call: TRBJ1-1; v_call: TRBV29-1; d_call: .; cdr3_nt: TGCAGCGTGTATCGGGATTCCATGAACACTGAAGCTTTCTTT; cdr3_aa: CSVYRDSMNTEAFF
clone_size: .; j_call: TRBJ1-6; v_call: TRBV29-1; d_call: .; cdr3_nt: TGCAGCGTTGCGGGGGATAATTCACCCCTCCACTTT; cdr3_aa: CSVAGDNSPLHF
clone_size: few; j_call: TRBJ2-7; v_call: TRBV9; d_call: TRBD2; cdr3_nt: TGTGCCAGCAGCGTGGGGGGGATTTCCTACGAGCAGTACTTC; cdr3_aa: CASSVGGISYEQYF
clone_size: many; j_call: TRBJ1-3; v_call: TRBV7-8; d_call: .; cdr3_nt: TGTGCCAGCAGCTTAGTTCGGACGCTAGGAAACACCATATATTTT; cdr3_aa: CASSLVRTLGNTIYF
clone_size: .; j_call: TRBJ2-5; v_call: TRBV5-1; d_call: .; cdr3_nt: TGCGCCAGCAGCTCCCGGAATGTGGGGACCCAGTACTTC; cdr3_aa: CASSSRNVGTQYF
clone_size: .; j_call: TRBJ1-4; v_call: TRBV2; d_call: TRBD1; cdr3_nt: TGTGCCAGCAGTGAACAGGGGGCGCGGGGACCCTCTACTAATGAAAAACTGTTTTTT; cdr3_aa: CASSEQGARGPSTNEKLFF
clone_size: few; j_call: TRBJ1-2; v_call: TRBV2; d_call: TRBD1; cdr3_nt: TGTGCCAGCAGGAGTAACCTGGGGACAGGGGCTAACTATGGCTACACCTTC; cdr3_aa: CASRSNLGTGANYGYTF
clone_size: .; j_call: TRBJ2-6; v_call: TRBV29-1; d_call: TRBD1; cdr3_nt: TGCAGCGTTGGGATCTTCGGGACAGCTGGGGCCAACGTCCTGACTTTC; cdr3_aa: CSVGIFGTAGANVLTF
clone_size: .; j_call: TRBJ2-5; v_call: TRBV15; d_call: TRBD2; cdr3_nt: TGTGCCACCAGCGCTAGCGGGAGCGTCCGGACCCAGTACTTC; cdr3_aa: CATSASGSVRTQYF
clone_size: .; j_call: TRBJ1-1; v_call: TRBV7-9; d_call: TRBD1; cdr3_nt: TGTGCCAGCAGCTTAGGACAGGGGGCCGTCGCTGAAGCTTTCTTT; cdr3_aa: CASSLGQGAVAEAFF
clone_size: .; j_call: TRBJ1-5; v_call: TRBV27; d_call: TRBD1; cdr3_nt: TGTGCCAGCAGTGCGGGGACAGGGAAAATGCCCCAGCATTTT; cdr3_aa: CASSAGTGKMPQHF
clone_size: many; j_call: TRBJ2-7; v_call: TRBV2; d_call: .; cdr3_nt: TGTGCCAGCAGCAGGGACATTCGCTACGAGCAGTACTTC; cdr3_aa: CASSRDIRYEQYF
clone_size: .; j_call: TRBJ2-7; v_call: TRBV7-7; d_call: .; cdr3_nt: TGTGCTAGCAGCTTAGTTGCACAGGCCACCTACGAGCAGTACTTC; cdr3_aa: CASSLVAQATYEQYF
clone_size: once; j_call: TRBJ1-4; v_call: TRBV5-8; d_call: TRBD1; cdr3_nt: TGTGCCAGCAGACTAGGACAGGGATTGGCTAATGAAAAACTGTTTTTT; cdr3_aa: CASRLGQGLANEKLFF
clone_size: .; j_call: TRBJ2-7; v_call: TRBV7-9; d_call: TRBD1; cdr3_nt: TGCGCCAGCAGCCAGAAACCTAGGACAGGCTCCTACTACGAGCAGTACTTC; cdr3_aa: CASSQKPRTGSYYEQYF
clone_size: .; j_call: TRBJ2-5; v_call: TRBV19; d_call: TRBD1; cdr3_nt: TGTGCCAGTAGTATAGCTGGCGACAGGGGAGGAAGGGAGACCCAGTACTTC; cdr3_aa: CASSIAGDRGGRETQYF